The 8 T cell receptor beta chains below come from one sample, sequenced in a study of shared clonotypes between healthy human individuals. Data came from immunoSEQ multiplex PCR; TCRdb stores just in-frame clones and leaves some out. The profile shows 1.5 million to 2.5 million clones, over 85% of them singletons. CD45RO-negative, CCR7-selected cells formed the naive CD8 fraction, which excluded terminally differentiated effector memory CD45RA+ cells. Sequenced sample: naive CD8+ T cells sorted from blood. The source is a man younger than 30 in good health.

J is TRBJ2-7 and V is TRBV4-2; 10 bases map to TRBD2. Germline assignment: CDR1 LGHNA and CDR2 YNFKEQ. The CDR3 is 17 amino acids. With 8 bases clipped from V and 0 bases from J, the junction kept 13 bases outside the gene matches. The CDR3 DNA follows: TGTGCCAGCTCCTACAGGCTAGCGGGGGTAAGCTCCTACGAGCAGTACTTC. Its protein is CASSYRLAGVSSYEQYF.

This chain joins TRBV27 and TRBJ2-7; 8 bases are shared with TRBD2. The CDR3 length is 13 residues. In germline, CDR1 is MNHEY, CDR2 SMNVEV (reference sequence). With V trimmed by 9 bases and J by 5 bases, 9 bases remained unmatched. CDR3 DNA: TGTGCCAGTTCCGGGAGGGCCGGAGACGAGCAGTACTTC. This codes for CASSGRAGDEQYF.

The J gene is TRBJ2-3, the V gene TRBV27, with TRBD2 identical over 7 bases. Germline V gene lookup returns CDR1 MNHEY and CDR2 SMNVEV (reference sequence). Trimming removed 5 bases from V and 2 bases from J; junction bases left unmatched: 4. The CDR3 covers 14 residues. CDR3 sequence (DNA): TGTGCCAGCAGTGAGCGGGAAAACACAGATACGCAGTATTTT. As protein: CASSERENTDTQYF.

The V and J genes are TRBV29-1 and TRBJ2-7; possibly TRBD2 for D (5 bases). Germline V gene data show CDR1 as SQVTM and CDR2 as ANQGSEA. Between the trimmed V and J ends, which lost 5 bases and 0 bases, there was a span of 11 bases. This CDR3 contains 13 residues. The CDR3 DNA reads as TGCAGCGTTAGCGGAGCCAGCTCCTACGAGCAGTACTTC. Translating gives CSVSGASSYEQYF.

The rearrangement uses TRBV29-1 and TRBJ2-5, with 7 nucleotides matching TRBD1. V was clipped by 6 bases and J by 2 bases; unmatched bases: 12. This CDR3 region has 15 residues. Germline V gene sequence: CDR1 SQVTM, CDR2 ANQGSEA. The CDR3 loop is CSVHTGTALQETQYF. In DNA, the CDR3 is TGCAGCGTACACACCGGGACAGCCCTTCAAGAGACCCAGTACTTC.

The rearrangement uses TRBV11-2 and TRBJ1-5; a possible D gene is TRBD1 (6 bases). Trimming took off 4 bases at V and 6 bases at J, with 16 bases between the two ends. This CDR3 comprises 15 residues. From germline, CDR1 is SGHAT and CDR2 FQNNGV. CDR3 coding DNA: TGTGCCAGCAGCTCGGGGGTTGGGGGCGGTCAGCCCCAGCATTTT. Amino acids: CASSSGVGGGQPQHF.

The gene calls are TRBV9 and TRBJ2-1; TRBD2 is a possible D gene (6 bases). The V end was cut by 0 bases, the J end by 4 bases, with 17 bases between. This CDR3 region has 17 residues. Germline loops: CDR1 SGDLS, CDR2 YYNGEE. CDR3 coding DNA: TGTGCCAGCAGCGTAGAAGTTACGGGAGTCGATTACAATGAGCAGTTCTTC. Translated, it gives CASSVEVTGVDYNEQFF.

This chain connects TRBV6-1 to TRBJ1-2; D may be TRBD1 (6 bases). Trimming shortened V by 0 bases and J by 5 bases, and 13 bases separated the two germline ends. This CDR3 is 15 amino acids long. Germline CDR1 and CDR2: MNHNS and SASEGT. CDR3 sequence: CASSEAQGGWYGYTF. CDR3 coding DNA: TGTGCCAGCAGTGAAGCACAGGGCGGATGGTATGGCTACACCTTC.